This is a list of T cell receptor beta chains from one sample in a study of blood T cell repertoires in COVID-19. TCRdb keeps only in-frame clones here, not all; method: immunoSEQ multiplex PCR. This table has thousands of clones, roughly 84% appearing once. Sample: peripheral blood. Receptors originate from a human donor with active COVID-19. The donor label of this sample is uncertain. Both conserved end residues are part of each CDR3. A D gene is named only where the DNA matches it firmly. A row's size may be missing; if present it is once, few, many or a size class.

V	J	D	size	DNA	CDR3
TRBV3-1/TRBV3-2	TRBJ1-5	-	few	TGTGCCAGCAGCCAAGAAAACCTAGGGGGGGGTTGGAGCTATCAGCCCCAGCATTTT	CASSQENLGGGWSYQPQHF
TRBV6-2/TRBV6-3	TRBJ2-7	TRBD1	-	TGTGCCAGCAGCCGGACAGGGTTCAAGTCCTACGAGCAGTACTTC	CASSRTGFKSYEQYF
TRBV19	TRBJ2-7	-	-	TGTGCCAGTAGTTTAGCCCCGTCCTACGAGCAGTACTTC	CASSLAPSYEQYF
TRBV5-1	TRBJ2-2	TRBD1	-	TGCGCCAGCAGTCCCGGCCCGGGACAGGGTGCCGGGGAGCTGTTTTTT	CASSPGPGQGAGELFF
TRBV11-2	TRBJ1-1	-	-	TGTGCCAGCAGCTTCACAGGGAGGGATACTGAAGCTTTCTTT	CASSFTGRDTEAFF
TRBV29-1	TRBJ2-7	-	-	TGCAGCGTTGAAGAAGGAGGTTACGAGCAGTACTTC	CSVEEGGYEQYF
TRBV12-3/TRBV12-4	TRBJ2-5	-	once	TGTGCCAGCAGTCAAAATGAAGAGACCCAGTACTTC	CASSQNEETQYF
TRBV2	TRBJ2-7	TRBD1	-	TGTGCCAGCTACATTACCCTTGGACAGGGGGCGTCGAGCGAGCAGTACTTC	CASYITLGQGASSEQYF
TRBV7-2	TRBJ2-1	-	-	TGTGCCAGCAGCTTTTGGGGGGTCTACAATGAGCAGTTCTTC	CASSFWGVYNEQFF
TRBV3-1/TRBV3-2	TRBJ2-3	TRBD2	few	TGTGCCAGCAACGGGAGGAGCACAGATACGCAGTATTTT	CASNGRSTDTQYF
TRBV4-1	TRBJ1-5	-	-	TGCGCCAGCAGCCAAGATGGCGGGTTGGGCAATCAGCCCCAGCATTTT	CASSQDGGLGNQPQHF
TRBV7-3	TRBJ2-1	-	-	TGTGCCAGCAGCTTAACCCCTTACAATGAGCAGTTCTTC	CASSLTPYNEQFF
TRBV25-1	TRBJ1-6	TRBD1	-	TGTGCCAGCAGGACAGGGGGCGTTTCACCCCTCCACTTT	CASRTGGVSPLHF
TRBV11-3	TRBJ2-1	TRBD2	-	TGTGCCAGCAGCACTAGCGGGAGCCACGAGCAGTTCTTC	CASSTSGSHEQFF
TRBV19	TRBJ2-3	-	few	TGTGCCAGTAGTATAGATCTAGCAACGGGGAGAGATACGCAGTATTTT	CASSIDLATGRDTQYF
TRBV7-8	TRBJ2-1	TRBD2	few	TGTGCCAGCAGTCGGCGGGAGGGGTCCTACAATGAGCAGTTCTTC	CASSRREGSYNEQFF
TRBV5-1	TRBJ1-1	TRBD1	-	TGCGCCAGCAGCTTTAGGACAGGGGGTACTGAAGCTTTCTTT	CASSFRTGGTEAFF
TRBV19	TRBJ2-7	TRBD2	-	TGTGCCAGTAGTATAGGCGGGAGGGCCTCGGAAGAGCAGTACTTC	CASSIGGRASEEQYF
TRBV4-3	TRBJ2-5	-	few	TGCGCCAGCAGCCAAGGATTACACAGTCAAGAGACCCAGTACTTC	CASSQGLHSQETQYF
TRBV27	TRBJ2-2	TRBD1	-	TGTGCCAGCAGGGGCGGGACAGGAGGCACCGGGGAGCTGTTTTTT	CASRGGTGGTGELFF
TRBV30	TRBJ1-1	-	once	TGTGCCTGGAGTTATATGGGAGGGAGGGCTTTCTTT	CAWSYMGGRAFF
TRBV4-2	TRBJ2-2	-	medium-sized	TGTGCCAGCAGCCAAACCGCGGGACCCGGGGAGCTGTTTTTT	CASSQTAGPGELFF